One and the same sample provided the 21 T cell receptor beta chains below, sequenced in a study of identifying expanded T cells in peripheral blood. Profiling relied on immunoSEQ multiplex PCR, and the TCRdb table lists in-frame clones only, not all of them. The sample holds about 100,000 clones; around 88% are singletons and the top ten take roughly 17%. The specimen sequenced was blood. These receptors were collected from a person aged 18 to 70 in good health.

CDR3 sequence: CASSPQGIVTGELFF. The CDR3 region has the DNA TGTGCCAGCTCACCACAGGGGATCGTCACCGGGGAGCTGTTTTTT. The V gene is TRBV18, the J gene TRBJ2-2; D may be TRBD1 (5 bases). V was clipped by 1 base and J by 4 bases, with 10 bases between them. The germline V gene has CDR1 KGHSH and CDR2 LQKENI. The CDR3 spans 15 residues.

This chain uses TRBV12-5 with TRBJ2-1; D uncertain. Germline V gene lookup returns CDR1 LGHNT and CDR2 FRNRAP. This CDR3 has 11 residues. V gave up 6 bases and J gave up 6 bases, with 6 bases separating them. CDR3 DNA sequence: TGTGCTAGTGGAACAAGCAATGAGCAGTTCTTC. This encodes CASGTSNEQFF. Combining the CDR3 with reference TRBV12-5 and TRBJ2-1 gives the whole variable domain DARVTQTPRHKVTEMGQEVTMRCQPILGHNTVFWYRQTMMQGLELLAYFRNRAPLDDSGMPKDRFSAEMPDATLATLKIQPSEPRDSAVYFCASGTSNEQFFGPGTRLTVL.

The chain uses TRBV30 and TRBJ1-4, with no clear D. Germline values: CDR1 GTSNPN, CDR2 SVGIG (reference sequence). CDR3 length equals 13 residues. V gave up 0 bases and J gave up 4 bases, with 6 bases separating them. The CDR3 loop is CAWSVRINEKLFF. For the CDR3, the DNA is TGTGCCTGGAGTGTACGGATTAATGAAAAACTGTTTTTT.

The CDR3 loop is CATTAPSSGNTIYF. CDR3 bases: TGTGCCACTACGGCCCCGAGCTCTGGAAACACCATATATTTT. The chain uses TRBV6-6 and TRBJ1-3; D is uncertain. CDR1 is MNHNY and CDR2 is SVGAGI in the germline V gene (reference sequence). The CDR3 is 14 amino acids. Trimming cost V 10 bases and J 0 bases, with 13 bases left between them.

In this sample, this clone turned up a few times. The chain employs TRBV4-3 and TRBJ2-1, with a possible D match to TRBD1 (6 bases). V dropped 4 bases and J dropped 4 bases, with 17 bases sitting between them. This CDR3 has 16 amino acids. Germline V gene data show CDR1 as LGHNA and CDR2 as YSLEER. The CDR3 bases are TGCGCCAGCAGCCTAAACGCCGGACAGCCTTACAATGAGCAGTTCTTC. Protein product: CASSLNAGQPYNEQFF.

The CDR3 coding sequence is TGTGCCAGCAGCCATGCGTTTACAGGGTCTCCCTCACCCCTCCACTTT. Protein product: CASSHAFTGSPSPLHF. The chain carries TRBV7-2 and TRBJ1-6; TRBD1 might be the D (6 bases). CDR3 size: 16 residues. The V and J ends lost 5 bases and 10 bases respectively, with 21 bases between them. Germline-derived CDR1 and CDR2 are SGHTA and FQGNSA. The full variable domain, rest sourced from reference TRBV7-2 and TRBJ1-6, is GAGVSQSPSNKVTEKGKDVELRCDPISGHTALYWYRQSLGQGLEFLIYFQGNSAPDKSGLPSDRFSAERTGGSVSTLTIQRTQQEDSAVYLCASSHAFTGSPSPLHFGNGTRLTVT.

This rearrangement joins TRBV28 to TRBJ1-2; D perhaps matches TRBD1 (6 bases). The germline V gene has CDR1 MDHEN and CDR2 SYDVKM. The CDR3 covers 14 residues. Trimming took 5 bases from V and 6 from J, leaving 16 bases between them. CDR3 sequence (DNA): TGTGCCAGCAGTCCGATACAGGGCCCCCATGGCTACACCTTC. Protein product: CASSPIQGPHGYTF.

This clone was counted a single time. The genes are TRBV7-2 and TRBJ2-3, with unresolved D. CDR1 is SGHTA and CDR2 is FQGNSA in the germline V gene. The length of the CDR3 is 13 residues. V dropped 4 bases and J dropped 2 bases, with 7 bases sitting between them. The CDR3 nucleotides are TGTGCCAGCAGCTCCCCCCTCACAGATACGCAGTATTTT. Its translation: CASSSPLTDTQYF.

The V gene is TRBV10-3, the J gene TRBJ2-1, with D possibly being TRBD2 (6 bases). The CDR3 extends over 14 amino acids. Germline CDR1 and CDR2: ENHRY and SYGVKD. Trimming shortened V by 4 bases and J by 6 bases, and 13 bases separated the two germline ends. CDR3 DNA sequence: TGTGCCATCAGTGGGAGGGAGTTCTCCAATGAGCAGTTCTTC. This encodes CAISGREFSNEQFF.

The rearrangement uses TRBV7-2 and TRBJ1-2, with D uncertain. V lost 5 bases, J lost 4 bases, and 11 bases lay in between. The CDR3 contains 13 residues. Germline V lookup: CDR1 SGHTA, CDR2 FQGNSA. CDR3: CASSQDHSYGYTF. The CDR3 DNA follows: TGTGCCAGCAGCCAGGACCACAGCTATGGCTACACCTTC. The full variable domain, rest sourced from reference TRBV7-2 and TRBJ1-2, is GAGVSQSPSNKVTEKGKDVELRCDPISGHTALYWYRQSLGQGLEFLIYFQGNSAPDKSGLPSDRFSAERTGGSVSTLTIQRTQQEDSAVYLCASSQDHSYGYTFGSGTRLTVV.

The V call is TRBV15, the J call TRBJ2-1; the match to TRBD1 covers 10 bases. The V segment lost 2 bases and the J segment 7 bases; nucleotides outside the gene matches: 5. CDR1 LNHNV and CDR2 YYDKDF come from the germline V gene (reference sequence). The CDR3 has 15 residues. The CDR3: CATSRSGQGINEQFF. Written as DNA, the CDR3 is TGTGCCACCAGCAGATCGGGACAGGGGATTAATGAGCAGTTCTTC.

The CDR3 coding sequence is TGTGCCAGCAGTTACGTCAGGGCAGGAGGAAACACCATATATTTT. This encodes CASSYVRAGGNTIYF. This rearrangement joins TRBV6-5 to TRBJ1-3, with a tentative D call TRBD1 (5 bases). The length of the CDR3 is 15 residues. The V end was cut by 2 bases, the J end by 4 bases, with 12 bases between. Germline-derived CDR1 and CDR2 are MNHEY and SVGAGI.

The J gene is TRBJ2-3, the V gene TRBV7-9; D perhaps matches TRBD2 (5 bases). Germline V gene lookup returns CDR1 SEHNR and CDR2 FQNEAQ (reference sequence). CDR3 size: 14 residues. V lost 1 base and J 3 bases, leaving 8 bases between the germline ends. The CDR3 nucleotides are TGTGCCAGCAGCTTAGGAGGGCTAACAGATACGCAGTATTTT. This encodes CASSLGGLTDTQYF.

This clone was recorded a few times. The CDR3 reads CASSVKGQGEGSPLHF. The CDR3 DNA reads as TGTGCCAGCAGCGTAAAGGGACAGGGGGAAGGATCACCCCTCCACTTT. The chain uses TRBV9 and TRBJ1-6; 11 bases are a match to TRBD1. This CDR3 has 16 amino acids. J gave up 10 bases and V 1 base, and 7 bases lay outside the gene matches. Per germline, CDR1 SGDLS and CDR2 YYNGEE.

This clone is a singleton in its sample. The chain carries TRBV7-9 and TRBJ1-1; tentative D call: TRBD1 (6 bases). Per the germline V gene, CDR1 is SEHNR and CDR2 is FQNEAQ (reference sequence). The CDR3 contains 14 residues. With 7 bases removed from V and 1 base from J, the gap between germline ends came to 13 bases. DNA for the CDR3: TGTGCCAGCATACAGGGTCGGGGGAACACTGAAGCTTTCTTT. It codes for CASIQGRGNTEAFF.

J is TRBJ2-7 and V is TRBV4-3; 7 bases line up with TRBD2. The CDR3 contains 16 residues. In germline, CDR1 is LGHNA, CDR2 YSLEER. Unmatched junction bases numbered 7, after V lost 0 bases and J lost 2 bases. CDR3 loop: CASSQDYPGGTYEQYF. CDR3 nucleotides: TGCGCCAGCAGCCAAGATTATCCGGGGGGAACCTACGAGCAGTACTTC.

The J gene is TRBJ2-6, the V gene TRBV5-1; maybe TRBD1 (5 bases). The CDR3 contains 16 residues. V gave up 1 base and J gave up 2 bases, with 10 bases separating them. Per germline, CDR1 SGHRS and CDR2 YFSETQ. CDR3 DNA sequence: TGCGCCAGCAGCTTGTTTGCAGGGACTGGGGCCAACGTCCTGACTTTC. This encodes CASSLFAGTGANVLTF.

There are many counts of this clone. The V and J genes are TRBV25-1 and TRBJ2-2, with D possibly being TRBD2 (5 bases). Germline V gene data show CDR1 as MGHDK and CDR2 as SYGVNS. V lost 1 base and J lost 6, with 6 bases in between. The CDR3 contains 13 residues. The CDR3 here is CASSEFGAGELFF. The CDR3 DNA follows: TGTGCCAGCAGTGAATTCGGGGCCGGGGAGCTGTTTTTT.

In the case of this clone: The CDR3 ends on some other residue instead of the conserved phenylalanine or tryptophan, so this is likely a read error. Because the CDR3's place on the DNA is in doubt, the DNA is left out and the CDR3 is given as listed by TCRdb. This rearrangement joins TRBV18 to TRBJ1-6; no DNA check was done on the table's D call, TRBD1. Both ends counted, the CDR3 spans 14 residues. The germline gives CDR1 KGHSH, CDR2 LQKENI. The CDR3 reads CASSPPEGEFTPPL.

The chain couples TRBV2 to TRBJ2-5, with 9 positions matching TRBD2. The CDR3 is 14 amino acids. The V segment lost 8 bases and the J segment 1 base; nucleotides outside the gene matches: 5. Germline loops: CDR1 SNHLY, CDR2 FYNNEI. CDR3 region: CASGPLAGQETQYF. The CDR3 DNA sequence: TGTGCCAGCGGTCCACTAGCGGGCCAAGAGACCCAGTACTTC.

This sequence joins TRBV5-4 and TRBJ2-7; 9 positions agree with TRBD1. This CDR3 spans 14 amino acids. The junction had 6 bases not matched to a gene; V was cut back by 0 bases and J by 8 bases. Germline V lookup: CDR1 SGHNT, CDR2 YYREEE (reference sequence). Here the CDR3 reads CASSLGGQGEKQYF. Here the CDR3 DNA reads TGTGCCAGCAGCTTGGGGGGACAGGGAGAGAAGCAGTACTTC.